The 32 T cell receptor beta chains given below trace back to one sample, sequenced in a study of shared clonotypes between healthy human individuals. Data came from immunoSEQ multiplex PCR; TCRdb stores just in-frame clones and leaves some out. The sample has 2 million to 3 million clones, over 85% seen once; the top ten hold approximately 0.35%. Source material: naive CD4+ T cells from PBMCs. Subset specified: CD45RA+ positively selected. These receptors originate from a young man in good health. Some clones in this sample may be carry-over from other donors' samples.

This clone was observed a handful of times. The junction departs from germline at one end; a sequencing error may be responsible. V and J are TRBV30 and TRBJ1-1; 8 positions match TRBD1. Germline lookup yields CDR1 GTSNPN and CDR2 SVGIG (reference sequence). The CDR3 has 13 residues. The CDR3, as DNA: TGCTACTTCATCAGGGGGCTCAACACTGAAGCTTTCTTT. Protein: CYFIRGLNTEAFF.

This sequence joins TRBV6-6 and TRBJ2-2, with D unclear. Germline V gene data show CDR1 as MNHNY and CDR2 as SVGAGI (reference sequence). The CDR3 contains 15 residues. The ends were cut back, 2 bases at V and 1 base at J, with 8 bases in the middle. The DNA for the CDR3 is TGTGCCAGCAGTTACGGGCGTCGGAACACCGGGGAGCTGTTTTTT. As protein: CASSYGRRNTGELFF.

The CDR3 nucleotides are TGTGCCAGCGCCCCCGGGAAAAACCATCAAGAGACCCAGTACTTC. Protein product: CASAPGKNHQETQYF. The chain joins TRBV6-1 to TRBJ2-5; D is perhaps TRBD2 (5 bases). The CDR3 sequence is 15 residues long. In germline, CDR1 is MNHNS, CDR2 SASEGT. V was clipped by 8 bases and J by 2 bases, with 18 bases between them.

In regard to this clone: Other DNA sequences within the sample encode an identical CDR3. As DNA, the CDR3 is TGCGCCAGCAGTGAGCTGAATCAGCCCCAGCATTTT. This sequence encodes CASSELNQPQHF. The J gene is TRBJ1-5, the V gene TRBV10-2, with D unresolved. CDR1 is WSHSY, CDR2 SAAADI, per germline. Between the trimmed V and J ends, which lost 2 bases and 4 bases, there was a span of 3 bases. The length of the CDR3 is 12 residues.

Note on this clone: The same CDR3 arises from other DNA sequences in this sample as well. This chain joins TRBV18 and TRBJ2-1; D unclear. The CDR3 length is 14 residues. Germline CDR1 reads KGHSH; CDR2 reads LQKENI. Trimming removed 1 base from V and 0 bases from J, with 4 bases in between. The CDR3, as DNA: TGTGCCAGCTCACCACTCAGCTCCTACAATGAGCAGTTCTTC. Translated, it gives CASSPLSSYNEQFF.

The chain uses TRBV21-1 and TRBJ2-1; the listed D gene, TRBD2, was not tested against the DNA. TRBV21-1 counts as a pseudogene. The CDR3 is 21 amino acids. The CDR3 reads CASSKGGAGGILTQPYNELLF. Written as DNA, the CDR3 is TGTGCCAGCAGCAAAGGAGGCGCGGGAGGCATACTAACCCAACCCTACAATGAGCTCCTCTTC.

This chain uses TRBV2 with TRBJ1-4; unclear D gene. The germline V gene has CDR1 SNHLY and CDR2 FYNNEI. The ends were cut back, 9 bases at V and 7 bases at J, with 15 bases in the middle. The CDR3 extends over 13 amino acids. The CDR3 is CASLNPGGEKLFF. The CDR3 DNA reads as TGTGCCAGTCTAAATCCTGGTGGTGAAAAACTGTTTTTT. The full variable domain, completed using reference TRBV2 and TRBJ1-4, is EPEVTQTPSHQVTQMGQEVILRCVPISNHLYFYWYRQILGQKVEFLVSFYNNEISEKSEIFDDQFSVERPDGSNFTLKIRSTKLEDSAMYFCASLNPGGEKLFFGSGTQLSVL.

This chain joins TRBV28 and TRBJ1-3; D might be TRBD1 (5 bases). The CDR3 is 15 amino acids. Deletions cut 10 bases from V and 2 bases from J, with 18 bases between. Per the germline V gene, CDR1 is MDHEN and CDR2 is SYDVKM. CDR3 region: CATREVGGAGNTIYF. DNA for the CDR3: TGTGCCACCAGGGAGGTCGGGGGAGCTGGAAACACCATATATTTT.

This chain uses TRBV4-2 with TRBJ2-2; the match to TRBD2 covers 13 bases. Per germline, CDR1 LGHNA and CDR2 YNFKEQ. V dropped 4 bases and J dropped 3; count of bases not matched to a gene: 2. The CDR3 runs to 16 residues. The CDR3 protein is CASSPTSGRDTGELFF. The CDR3 DNA reads as TGTGCCAGCAGCCCCACTAGCGGGAGGGACACCGGGGAGCTGTTTTTT.

This rearrangement joins TRBV10-3 to TRBJ2-3; D is uncertain. V dropped 6 bases and J dropped 3 bases, with 16 bases sitting between them. The CDR3 is 15 residues long. CDR1 and CDR2 from the germline V gene are ENHRY and SYGVKD. The CDR3 region is CAIRPGLVETDTQYF. CDR3 nucleotides: TGTGCCATCAGGCCGGGCCTCGTGGAGACAGATACGCAGTATTTT.

The chain recombines TRBV30 with TRBJ1-1; TRBD1 might be the D (5 bases). The CDR3 sequence is 19 residues long. V lost 4 bases and J lost 3, with 30 bases in between. Germline CDR1 is GTSNPN and CDR2 is SVGIG (reference sequence). The CDR3: CAWIRSGRSRVLGDTEAFF. DNA of the CDR3: TGTGCCTGGATCCGGAGCGGGCGTAGCAGGGTCCTGGGGGACACTGAAGCTTTCTTT.

This rearrangement joins TRBV5-4 to TRBJ1-2; D unclear. The CDR3 is 15 amino acids. Germline V gene data show CDR1 as SGHNT and CDR2 as YYREEE (reference sequence). Trimming removed 0 bases from V and 5 bases from J, with 14 bases in between. The CDR3: CASSLASTLGYGYTF. CDR3 in DNA: TGTGCCAGCAGCTTGGCCTCGACCCTTGGGTATGGCTACACCTTC.

The V call is TRBV4-3, the J call TRBJ2-3, with 10 bases that match TRBD1. There are 19 residues in the CDR3. From germline, CDR1 is LGHNA and CDR2 YSLEER. V was clipped by 0 bases and J by 4 bases; unmatched bases: 13. CDR3 in DNA: TGCGCCAGCAGCCAAGATAGGGTTCGGGGACAGGGGTGGGCAGATACGCAGTATTTT. Translated: CASSQDRVRGQGWADTQYF.

This rearrangement joins TRBV4-3 to TRBJ2-7; 8 bases map to TRBD2. CDR1 is LGHNA and CDR2 is YSLEER in the germline V gene. J gave up 2 bases and V 1 base, and 7 bases lay outside the gene matches. CDR3 size: 16 residues. The CDR3 coding sequence is TGCGCCAGCAGCCAAGGGCGGGGGGCCACAACCTACGAGCAGTACTTC. This gives the protein CASSQGRGATTYEQYF.

The chain carries TRBV7-2 and TRBJ2-1; TRBD2 agrees at 9 bases. Germline V gene data show CDR1 as SGHTA and CDR2 as FQGNSA. Unmatched junction bases numbered 12, after V lost 8 bases and J lost 7 bases. CDR3 length: 15 amino acids. The CDR3 coding sequence is TGTGCCAGCCGTATGGGGCGGGAGGGCGGTAATGAGCAGTTCTTC. Encoded protein: CASRMGREGGNEQFF. Supplemented by reference TRBV7-2 and TRBJ2-1, the full variable domain reads GAGVSQSPSNKVTEKGKDVELRCDPISGHTALYWYRQSLGQGLEFLIYFQGNSAPDKSGLPSDRFSAERTGGSVSTLTIQRTQQEDSAVYLCASRMGREGGNEQFFGPGTRLTVL.

The gene calls are TRBV7-3 and TRBJ2-1; the D gene is possibly TRBD2 (5 bases). In germline, CDR1 is SGHTA, CDR2 FQGTGA. V was shortened by 0 bases and J by 7 bases, with 10 bases between the two germline ends. The CDR3 extends over 14 amino acids. The DNA for the CDR3 is TGTGCCAGCAGCTTAACCGGGGTAAAAAATGAGCAGTTCTTC. The encoded protein is CASSLTGVKNEQFF.

In the case of this clone: Other DNA variants within this sample encode the same CDR3. This rearrangement joins TRBV6-1 to TRBJ1-2, with D unclear. The V gene's germline CDR1 is MNHNS and CDR2 SASEGT. V shed 0 bases and J shed 5 bases, with 7 bases lying between them. The CDR3 sequence is 13 residues long. The CDR3 region is CASSEAGLYGYTF. CDR3 nucleotide sequence: TGTGCCAGCAGTGAAGCGGGATTATATGGCTACACCTTC.

The chain uses TRBV5-1 and TRBJ2-2; tentatively, D is TRBD1 (5 bases). The CDR3 length is 16 residues. Germline V gives CDR1 SGHRS, CDR2 YFSETQ. V lost 0 bases, J lost 3 bases, and 12 bases lay in between. In DNA, the CDR3 is TGCGCCAGCAGCTTGGACGGCAGGGTGGACACCGGGGAGCTGTTTTTT. As protein: CASSLDGRVDTGELFF.

J is TRBJ2-2 and V is TRBV18, with a weak D call TRBD2 (6 bases). There are 17 residues in the CDR3. Trimming took 3 bases from V and 4 from J, leaving 18 bases between them. The germline V gene has CDR1 KGHSH and CDR2 LQKENI. For the CDR3, the DNA is TGTGCCAGCTCACCTGTCTTGCCGGGGGACGTCACCGGGGAGCTGTTTTTT. Translated: CASSPVLPGDVTGELFF.

The chain joins TRBV29-1 to TRBJ1-4, with TRBD1 matching 7 bases. Germline trimming cut 1 base from V and 5 bases from J; bases unmatched to any gene: 10. The CDR3 contains 16 residues. Germline V CDR1 and CDR2: SQVTM, ANQGSEA. CDR3 DNA: TGCAGCGTTGAAGCCCCTACAGGGGCCCTAAATGAAAAACTGTTTTTT. It codes for CSVEAPTGALNEKLFF.

J is TRBJ2-3 and V is TRBV30; D is unclear. This CDR3 contains 17 residues. The germline V and J ends were trimmed by 0 bases and 0 bases, with 16 bases remaining between them. From germline, CDR1 is GTSNPN and CDR2 SVGIG (reference sequence). The CDR3 nucleotides read TGTGCCTGGAGTGTACGTTGGACGGAAAAAAGCACAGATACGCAGTATTTT. Amino acid sequence: CAWSVRWTEKSTDTQYF. Using reference TRBV30 and TRBJ2-3 for the parts outside the CDR3, the full variable domain is SQTIHQWPATLVQPVGSPLSLECTVEGTSNPNLYWYRQAAGRGLQLLFYSVGIGQISSEVPQNLSASRPQDRQFILSSKKLLLSDSGFYLCAWSVRWTEKSTDTQYFGPGTRLTVL.

The chain employs TRBV7-3 and TRBJ2-1; a weak D match, TRBD2 (6 bases). The germline V and J ends were trimmed by 1 base and 0 bases, with 16 bases remaining between them. There are 18 residues in the CDR3. Germline V CDR1 and CDR2: SGHTA, FQGTGA. Here the CDR3 reads CASSLRAGRQSSYNEQFF. Written as DNA, the CDR3 is TGTGCCAGCAGCTTAAGGGCGGGGCGGCAGAGCTCCTACAATGAGCAGTTCTTC.

The V and J genes are TRBV2 and TRBJ2-7, with 9 bases that match TRBD2. Looked up from germline, CDR1 is SNHLY and CDR2 is FYNNEI. Trimming took 1 base from V and 9 from J; bases not matched to a gene: 4. This CDR3 comprises 13 residues. The DNA for the CDR3 is TGTGCCAGCAGTGAAGAAACTAGCGGGCGGCAGTACTTC. As protein: CASSEETSGRQYF. Full variable domain (rest looked up from reference TRBV2 and TRBJ2-7): EPEVTQTPSHQVTQMGQEVILRCVPISNHLYFYWYRQILGQKVEFLVSFYNNEISEKSEIFDDQFSVERPDGSNFTLKIRSTKLEDSAMYFCASSEETSGRQYFGPGTRLTVT.

The rearrangement uses TRBV7-9 and TRBJ1-6; D remains unclear. The CDR3 extends over 15 amino acids. Trimming shortened V by 1 base and J by 7 bases, and 11 bases separated the two germline ends. The germline CDR1 and CDR2 sequences are SEHNR and FQNEAQ (reference sequence). The CDR3 loop is CASSLGLIVNSPLHF. The CDR3 nucleotides are TGTGCCAGCAGCTTAGGACTCATCGTCAATTCACCCCTCCACTTT.

Notes on this clone: Other nucleotide sequences from this sample produce the same CDR3. This chain links TRBV28 with TRBJ2-5; D is undetermined. Germline V CDR1 and CDR2: MDHEN, SYDVKM. This CDR3 spans 14 amino acids. Trimming took 3 bases from V and 2 from J, leaving 10 bases between them. CDR3 loop: CASSFSRAQETQYF. CDR3 nucleotides: TGTGCCAGCAGTTTTAGTAGGGCACAAGAGACCCAGTACTTC. The full variable domain, with the rest looked up from reference TRBV28 and TRBJ2-5, is DVKVTQSSRYLVKRTGEKVFLECVQDMDHENMFWYRQDPGLGLRLIYFSYDVKMKEKGDIPEGYSVSREKKERFSLILESASTNQTSMYLCASSFSRAQETQYFGPGTRLLVL.

The chain has TRBV6-5 and TRBJ2-3; 7 positions agree with TRBD1. CDR3 size: 12 residues. The J segment lost 7 bases and the V segment lost 5 bases, leaving 3 bases of the junction unmatched. The V gene's germline CDR1 is MNHEY and CDR2 SVGAGI. The CDR3 here is CASSRDRNTQYF. The CDR3 DNA follows: TGTGCCAGCAGTAGGGACAGAAATACGCAGTATTTT.

The chain employs TRBV5-1 and TRBJ2-5; 10 positions match TRBD2. The ends lost 2 bases at V and 5 bases at J; junction bases unmatched: 9. The CDR3 has 16 amino acids. Germline lookup yields CDR1 SGHRS and CDR2 YFSETQ. The CDR3 region is CASSFGLAGAGETQYF. For the CDR3, the DNA is TGCGCCAGCAGCTTCGGTCTAGCGGGAGCTGGGGAGACCCAGTACTTC.

The chain is built from TRBV5-1 and TRBJ1-2, with 7 bases lining up with TRBD1. The germline V gene has CDR1 SGHRS and CDR2 YFSETQ. The length of the CDR3 is 15 residues. The J segment lost 4 bases and the V segment lost 4 bases, leaving 10 bases of the junction unmatched. The CDR3 nucleotides read TGCGCCAGCAGCCAAGGGGGACAGTTAGGCTATGGCTACACCTTC. Translated: CASSQGGQLGYGYTF.

The gene calls are TRBV9 and TRBJ1-1; D is uncertain. This CDR3 has 13 amino acids. V was shortened by 3 bases and J by 11 bases, with 17 bases between the two germline ends. CDR1 and CDR2 from the germline V gene are SGDLS and YYNGEE. The CDR3 protein is CASSEDVAGRAFF. As DNA, the CDR3 is TGTGCCAGCAGCGAGGACGTGGCGGGGAGGGCTTTCTTT.

This chain links TRBV6-6 with TRBJ1-2; TRBD1 aligns across 7 bases. Trimming took 5 bases from V and 2 from J; bases not matched to a gene: 8. The CDR3 loop spans 15 amino acids. Germline V gene sequence: CDR1 MNHNY, CDR2 SVGAGI (reference sequence). The CDR3 DNA is TGTGCCAGCAGTACCGGGACAGCGAACAACTATGGCTACACCTTC. Translated: CASSTGTANNYGYTF.

The V call is TRBV6-1, the J call TRBJ1-1; D uncertain. The CDR3 has 15 residues. Germline-derived CDR1 and CDR2 are MNHNS and SASEGT. V was trimmed by 1 base and J by 0 bases, leaving 9 bases between them. CDR3 nucleotides: TGTGCCAGCAGTGAAGTTGTAAAAGTGAACACTGAAGCTTTCTTT. This gives the protein CASSEVVKVNTEAFF.

This clone was seen once. At one boundary the junction diverges from the germline segment, which might be a read error. The genes are TRBV6-4 and TRBJ2-1, with D maybe TRBD2 (5 bases). Looked up from germline, CDR1 is MRHNA and CDR2 is SNTAGT. This CDR3 region has 14 residues. DNA for the CDR3: TGTGCCAGCAGGAATTCGACAATTACTTGGGAGCGGTTCTTC. As protein: CASRNSTITWERFF.